The clone carrying this TCR beta chain was seen many times. Its antigen is undetermined. An end of the junction does not agree with germline; a read error may underlie this. The CDR3 extends over 15 amino acids. Germline CDR1 reads SEHNR; CDR2 reads FQNEAQ (reference sequence). These data are taken from a study of T-cell memory formation after mild COVID-19. 5'RACE with constant-segment primers built TCRalpha and TCRbeta cDNA libraries with UMIs. TCRdb reprocessed the 5' RACE reads via MiXCR and lists one record per CDR3 protein. The data show under 650,000 distinct CDR3 sequences, roughly 17% seen once. Study-wide findings and caveats: Memory cells collected pre-infection included some clones that later responded, suggesting cross-reactive memory joined. Specificity for SARS-CoV-2 was not confirmed among the second-wave clones peaking on day 37. Shrinking CD4+ clones resided mostly in CM and EM, and CD8+ ones in EMRA.

Material: PBMCs or a T cell subset sorted from them (not recorded which). This chain uses TRBV7-9 with TRBJ2-3; TRBD2 matches 11 bases. This clonotype originated in an adult woman who had mild COVID-19 (a few samples of this study predate the infection). Cell type and time point are not known. Here the CDR3 reads CASSLGTSGTDTQYF. The DNA of the CDR3 is TGTGCTAGCAGCTTAGGGACTAGCGGTACAGATACGCAGTATTTT. The entire variable domain, with the rest obtained from reference TRBV7-9 and TRBJ2-3, is as follows: DTGVSQNPRHKITKRGQNVTFRCDPISEHNRLYWYRQTLGQGPEFLTYFQNEAQLEKSRLLSDRFSAERPKGSFSTLEIQRTEQGDSAMYLCASSLGTSGTDTQYFGPGTRLTVL.